Presented here are 31 T cell receptor beta chains from one specimen sequenced in a study of radiotherapy plus CTLA-4 blockade in lung cancer. Profiled with immunoSEQ multiplex PCR; TCRdb holds only in-frame clones, not every one. The repertoire has some 52,000 clones, more than 65% of them found once; the top ten carry roughly 3.5%. This specimen was peripheral blood, taken from a patient treated with radiotherapy plus ipilimumab. Source of these receptors: a human donor with non-small cell lung cancer who had a partial response to radiotherapy plus ipilimumab.

The chain combines TRBV7-2 with TRBJ2-5; TRBD1 agrees at 8 bases. Unmatched junction bases numbered 9, after V lost 6 bases and J lost 6 bases. The germline CDR1 and CDR2 sequences are SGHTA and FQGNSA. The CDR3 length is 14 residues. CDR3 sequence (DNA): TGTGCCAGCAGAGAAGGACAGGGAAGGCAGACCCAGTACTTC. The encoded protein is CASREGQGRQTQYF. Full variable domain (rest looked up from reference TRBV7-2 and TRBJ2-5): GAGVSQSPSNKVTEKGKDVELRCDPISGHTALYWYRQSLGQGLEFLIYFQGNSAPDKSGLPSDRFSAERTGGSVSTLTIQRTQQEDSAVYLCASREGQGRQTQYFGPGTRLLVL.

V is TRBV10-3 and J is TRBJ2-7, with D maybe TRBD1 (6 bases). The CDR3 has 14 amino acids. V dropped 5 bases and J dropped 2 bases, with 13 bases sitting between them. Germline-derived CDR1 and CDR2 are ENHRY and SYGVKD. The CDR3 spells CAISRTEVTYEQYF. As DNA, the CDR3 is TGTGCCATCAGTCGGACAGAAGTTACCTACGAGCAGTACTTC.

The CDR3: CASSLEVVQDTEAFF. CDR3 sequence (DNA): TGTGCCAGCAGCCTGGAAGTGGTTCAGGACACTGAAGCTTTCTTT. This chain connects TRBV5-4 to TRBJ1-1, with no clear D. Germline V CDR1 and CDR2: SGHNT, YYREEE (reference sequence). CDR3 length: 15 amino acids. The V end was cut by 4 bases, the J end by 3 bases, with 16 bases between.

This sequence joins TRBV5-1 and TRBJ2-7, with D possibly matching TRBD1 (6 bases). CDR3 length equals 11 residues. In germline, CDR1 is SGHRS, CDR2 YFSETQ. The V and J ends lost 0 bases and 12 bases respectively, with 10 bases between them. The CDR3 DNA follows: TGCGCCAGCAGCTTGGACAGGGCAATGTACTTC. Protein sequence: CASSLDRAMYF.

This clone was seen a few times. This chain links TRBV7-2 with TRBJ1-3, with a possible D match to TRBD1 (6 bases). Germline V CDR1 and CDR2: SGHTA, FQGNSA. The CDR3 length is 15 residues. Trimming stripped 3 bases from V and 2 bases from J, with 11 bases between. The DNA of the CDR3 is TGTGCCAGCAGCTTGACAGGAGGACCTGGAAACACCATATATTTT. It encodes CASSLTGGPGNTIYF.

This chain uses TRBV9 with TRBJ2-1; D possibly corresponds to TRBD1 (6 bases). Looked up from germline, CDR1 is SGDLS and CDR2 is YYNGEE. This CDR3 is 16 amino acids long. Trimming removed 0 bases at V and 6 bases at J, with 16 bases between. CDR3 DNA sequence: TGTGCCAGCAGCGTAGGTCCCAGGGGTCAAGTCAATGAGCAGTTCTTC. This gives the protein CASSVGPRGQVNEQFF.

The chain joins TRBV6-6 to TRBJ2-5, with TRBD1 matching 8 bases. The CDR3 has 15 amino acids. The V and J ends lost 11 bases and 0 bases, in that order; junction bases with no gene match: 11. The V gene's germline CDR1 is MNHNY and CDR2 SVGAGI (reference sequence). The CDR3 protein is CAVARGRLYQETQYF. CDR3 sequence (DNA): TGTGCCGTAGCCAGGGGGCGTTTGTACCAAGAGACCCAGTACTTC.

J is TRBJ1-3 and V is TRBV18; D not certain. Trimming took 6 bases from V and 5 from J, leaving 11 bases between them. CDR1 and CDR2 from the germline V gene are KGHSH and LQKENI. The CDR3 has 13 amino acids. This chain's CDR3 is CASSQAGRNTIYF. The CDR3 DNA reads as TGTGCCAGCTCCCAGGCGGGTAGAAACACCATATATTTT.

In DNA, the CDR3 is TGTGCCAGCAGCGTAGACCCCGGGAGGGTCCAAGAGACCCAGTACTTC. Its protein product is CASSVDPGRVQETQYF. The chain uses TRBV9 and TRBJ2-5; 8 positions agree with TRBD2. J lost 1 base, V lost 0 bases, and 5 bases had no gene match. The V gene's germline CDR1 is SGDLS and CDR2 YYNGEE. This CDR3 is built from 16 residues. Filled out from reference TRBV9 and TRBJ2-5, the complete variable domain reads DSGVTQTPKHLITATGQRVTLRCSPRSGDLSVYWYQQSLDQGLQFLIQYYNGEERAKGNILERFSAQQFPDLHSELNLSSLELGDSALYFCASSVDPGRVQETQYFGPGTRLLVL.

V and J are TRBV11-2 and TRBJ1-3; D unclear. The CDR3 is made up of 16 amino acids. Trimming took 5 bases from V and 0 from J, leaving 14 bases between them. Germline CDR1 and CDR2: SGHAT and FQNNGV. The DNA of the CDR3 is TGTGCCAGCAGCCAGTGGGCGCAGTCCTCTGGAAACACCATATATTTT. It encodes CASSQWAQSSGNTIYF.

This clone was counted a few times. The genes are TRBV6-5 and TRBJ1-5; D is unresolved. CDR1 is MNHEY and CDR2 is SVGAGI in the germline V gene. The CDR3 is 14 residues long. V was cut by 11 bases and J by 3 bases, with 17 bases left in between. Here the CDR3 DNA reads TGTGCCCCCCTGGGAGCGGACGTCAATCAGCCCCAGCATTTT. Translated, it gives CAPLGADVNQPQHF.

This clone was seen only a few times. The chain carries TRBV10-2 and TRBJ2-1; 10 bases agree with TRBD2. V was clipped by 4 bases and J by 9 bases; unmatched bases: 12. This CDR3 is built from 16 residues. From germline, CDR1 is WSHSY and CDR2 SAAADI. The CDR3 reads CASSVSGGDTSGEQFF. DNA for the CDR3: TGCGCCAGCAGTGTCAGCGGGGGGGACACAAGCGGTGAGCAGTTCTTC.

The CDR3 DNA is TGTGCCCTCATTCAGAGGGGGCTTGAAAAACTGTTTTTT. It is translated as CALIQRGLEKLFF. This chain links TRBV30 with TRBJ1-4; TRBD1 agrees at 7 bases. There are 13 residues in the CDR3. V trimming: 8 bases; J trimming: 7 bases; junction bases outside the gene matches: 10. Germline CDR1 reads GTSNPN; CDR2 reads SVGIG (reference sequence).

The rearrangement links TRBV5-1 to TRBJ1-2, with 8 bases aligning to TRBD1. CDR1 is SGHRS and CDR2 is YFSETQ in the germline V gene. The CDR3 contains 17 residues. Unmatched junction bases numbered 16, after V lost 4 bases and J lost 5 bases. The CDR3 loop is CASSTRQGPRHQYGYTF. DNA for the CDR3: TGCGCCAGCAGCACGAGACAGGGGCCACGACATCAATATGGCTACACCTTC.

The chain recombines TRBV29-1 with TRBJ2-3; 7 bases are a match to TRBD2. This CDR3 spans 15 amino acids. Per germline, CDR1 SQVTM and CDR2 ANQGSEA. The junction had 9 bases not matched to a gene; V was cut back by 0 bases and J by 6 bases. The CDR3 reads CSVEEWGGGSDTQYF. The CDR3 DNA reads as TGCAGCGTTGAAGAGTGGGGCGGGGGATCGGATACGCAGTATTTT.

This clone showed up just once. This chain connects TRBV5-1 to TRBJ1-1; D is unresolved. The V end was cut by 0 bases, the J end by 4 bases, with 7 bases between. CDR1 and CDR2 from the germline V gene are SGHRS and YFSETQ. This CDR3 is 13 amino acids long. CDR3 sequence (DNA): TGCGCCAGCAGCTTGGCGGGAAGCACTGAAGCTTTCTTT. This codes for CASSLAGSTEAFF.

The chain links TRBV7-8 to TRBJ2-5, with a possible D match to TRBD2 (7 bases). The DNA end favors TRBJ2-7, so the J call may be wrong. This CDR3 is built from 14 residues. CDR1 is SGHVS, CDR2 FQNEAQ, per germline. CDR3 DNA: TGTGCCAGCAGCTTAAGGCGGGGGCTCTACGAGCAGTACTTC. It translates to CASSLRRGLYEQYF.

The chain couples TRBV10-3 to TRBJ1-2; TRBD1 matches 7 bases. V was clipped by 0 bases and J by 4 bases; unmatched bases: 5. Per germline, CDR1 ENHRY and CDR2 SYGVKD. CDR3 size: 15 residues. This CDR3 reads CAISESIDRAYGYTF. As DNA, the CDR3 is TGTGCCATCAGTGAGTCAATAGACAGGGCCTATGGCTACACCTTC.

The sample holds a few counts of this clone. The chain combines TRBV19 with TRBJ2-3; D remains unclear. CDR3 length equals 13 residues. V was clipped by 4 bases and J by 4 bases, with 9 bases between them. In germline, CDR1 is LNHDA, CDR2 SQIVND (reference sequence). CDR3 nucleotide sequence: TGTGCCAGTAGTACCGCCCGGGCAGATACGCAGTATTTT. Its translation: CASSTARADTQYF.

This clone showed up just once. The chain couples TRBV4-1 to TRBJ1-2; D may be TRBD1 (5 bases). The CDR3 is 16 residues long. The germline V gene encodes CDR1 MGHRA and CDR2 YSYEKL. Deletions cut 7 bases from V and 1 base from J, with 19 bases between. In DNA form, the CDR3 reads TGCGCCAGCACACCCTGGGGGGTCCGGATTAACTATGGCTACACCTTC. It specifies CASTPWGVRINYGYTF.

This clone was detected only a few times. This chain connects TRBV19 to TRBJ1-5; 7 bases agree with TRBD1. The V gene's germline CDR1 is LNHDA and CDR2 SQIVND (reference sequence). The CDR3 has 13 amino acids. V lost 9 bases, J lost 6 bases, and 8 bases stayed unmatched. The CDR3 loop reads CASRGQAIQPQHF. CDR3 coding DNA: TGTGCCAGCCGAGGACAGGCGATTCAGCCCCAGCATTTT.

V is TRBV7-3 and J is TRBJ2-2; TRBD2 matches at 11 bases. Germline CDR1 reads SGHTA; CDR2 reads FQGTGA. The V gene end was trimmed by 5 bases and the J gene end by 8 bases; junction bases not matched to a gene: 7. This CDR3 is 15 amino acids long. The CDR3 DNA is TGTGCCAGCAGCCTTAGCGGGGGGGTACCTGGGGAGCTGTTTTTT. Translating it yields CASSLSGGVPGELFF.

The genes are TRBV7-9 and TRBJ1-6, with D hard to call. Germline V CDR1 and CDR2: SEHNR, FQNEAQ (reference sequence). Between the trimmed V and J ends, which lost 5 bases and 5 bases, there was a span of 10 bases. CDR3 length: 14 residues. CDR3 nucleotide sequence: TGTGCCAGCAGCCCTTCAACAGATAATTCACCCCTCCACTTT. It encodes CASSPSTDNSPLHF.

The chain links TRBV6-5 to TRBJ2-1, with D unresolved. Germline assignment: CDR1 MNHEY and CDR2 SVGAGI. CDR3 length equals 15 residues. The ends were cut back, 5 bases at V and 4 bases at J, with 15 bases in the middle. CDR3 nucleotide sequence: TGTGCCAGCAGTCGCCCCCGCCGTACTTACAATGAGCAGTTCTTC. Protein sequence: CASSRPRRTYNEQFF.

This chain joins TRBV5-1 and TRBJ2-2; unclear D gene. The V end lost 3 bases, the J end lost 2 bases, and 11 bases lay between the germline ends. CDR3 length: 15 residues. Germline V gene lookup returns CDR1 SGHRS and CDR2 YFSETQ. The chain's CDR3 is CASSSGSGNTGELFF. The CDR3 nucleotides are TGCGCCAGCAGCTCGGGTTCGGGTAACACCGGGGAGCTGTTTTTT.

The chain is built from TRBV30 and TRBJ2-2; D ambiguous. Germline CDR1 is GTSNPN and CDR2 is SVGIG (reference sequence). Trimming shortened V by 5 bases and J by 7 bases, and 11 bases separated the two germline ends. CDR3 length equals 12 residues. Here the CDR3 DNA reads TGTGCCTGGTCTCGGTTTCGCGGGGAGCTGTTTTTT. It codes for CAWSRFRGELFF.

This rearrangement joins TRBV27 to TRBJ1-5, with a tentative D call TRBD1 (6 bases). CDR1 MNHEY and CDR2 SMNVEV come from the germline V gene (reference sequence). This CDR3 spans 16 amino acids. V was shortened by 0 bases and J by 2 bases, with 11 bases between the two germline ends. CDR3: CASSLSKQGGNQPQHF. Here the CDR3 DNA reads TGTGCCAGCAGTTTATCGAAACAGGGTGGCAATCAGCCCCAGCATTTT.

The chain couples TRBV27 to TRBJ1-2; D uncertain. V lost 2 bases and J 2 bases, leaving 6 bases between the germline ends. The CDR3 contains 13 residues. CDR1 is MNHEY, CDR2 SMNVEV, per germline (reference sequence). The CDR3 here is CASSLAGNYGYTF. In nucleotides, the CDR3 is TGTGCCAGCAGTTTAGCAGGAAACTATGGCTACACCTTC.

The chain combines TRBV6-5 with TRBJ2-2; no clear D. Germline-derived CDR1 and CDR2 are MNHEY and SVGAGI. The CDR3 covers 13 residues. V shed 7 bases and J shed 6 bases, with 12 bases lying between them. In DNA, the CDR3 is TGTGCCAGCACCAGCCGGAGCGCCGGGGAGCTGTTTTTT. Translation gives CASTSRSAGELFF.

The chain couples TRBV2 to TRBJ2-7; 9 bases match TRBD1. Germline CDR1 is SNHLY and CDR2 is FYNNEI. The CDR3 has 12 amino acids. The V segment lost 9 bases and the J segment 4 bases; nucleotides outside the gene matches: 4. The CDR3 protein is CARGDREYEQYF. The CDR3 DNA sequence: TGTGCCAGGGGGGACAGGGAGTACGAGCAGTACTTC.

V and J are TRBV4-2 and TRBJ2-7, with a weak D call TRBD2 (6 bases). With 3 bases removed from V and 2 bases from J, the gap between germline ends came to 14 bases. Germline CDR1 is LGHNA and CDR2 is YNFKEQ. The CDR3 is 15 amino acids. This chain's CDR3 is CASSQFWGETYEQYF. In nucleotides, the CDR3 is TGTGCCAGCAGCCAGTTCTGGGGGGAGACCTACGAGCAGTACTTC.